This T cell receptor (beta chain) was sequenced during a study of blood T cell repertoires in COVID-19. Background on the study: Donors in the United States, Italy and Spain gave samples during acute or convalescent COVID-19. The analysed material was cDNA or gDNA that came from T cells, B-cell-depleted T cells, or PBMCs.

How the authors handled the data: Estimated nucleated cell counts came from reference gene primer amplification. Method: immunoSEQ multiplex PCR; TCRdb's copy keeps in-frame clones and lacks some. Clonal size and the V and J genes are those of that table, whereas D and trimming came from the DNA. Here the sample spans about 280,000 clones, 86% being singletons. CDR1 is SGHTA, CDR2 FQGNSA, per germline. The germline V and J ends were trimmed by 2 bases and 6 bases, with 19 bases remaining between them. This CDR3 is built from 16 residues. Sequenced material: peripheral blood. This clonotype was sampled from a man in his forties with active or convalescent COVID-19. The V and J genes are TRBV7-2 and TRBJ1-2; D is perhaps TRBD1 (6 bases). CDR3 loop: CASSLIGAGVFHGYTF. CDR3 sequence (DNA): TGTGCCAGCAGCTTAATCGGGGCAGGGGTTTTTCATGGCTACACCTTC.